Listed below are T cell receptor beta chains from one sample, sequenced in a study of T-cell reconstitution after alpha-beta-depleted transplantation in children. Each CDR3 protein is one row after TCRdb ran MiXCR on the PCR reads. The profile shows a few hundred thousand distinct CDR3 sequences, approximately 10% of them singletons. Sample: PBMCs from the stem cell graft donor, taken from the stem cell graft. These TCRs come from a human donor who donated a stem cell graft to a child with acute lymphoblastic leukemia. CDR3s include the opening cysteine and the closing phenylalanine or tryptophan. The D gene is left open where the match is weak. Expanded clones are given a class, and other clones once, few, many or no size at all.

CDR3nt: TGTGCCAGCAGTCACCACCTCCTAAGGGACCCTCCTAGCGGGAGAATATACAATGAGCAGTTCTTC; CDR3aa: CASSHHLLRDPPSGRIYNEQFF; j_gene: TRBJ2-1; v_gene: TRBV25-1; abundance: .; d_gene: TRBD2
CDR3nt: TGCGCCAGCAGCCAAGAGATTGGGGGGAAAGCGAACACCGGGGAGCTGTTTTTT; CDR3aa: CASSQEIGGKANTGELFF; j_gene: TRBJ2-2; v_gene: TRBV4-3; abundance: many; d_gene: .
CDR3nt: TGTGCCAGCAGCTTACTTCCGGGACAGGGTGCTGGGGCCAACGTCCTGACTTTC; CDR3aa: CASSLLPGQGAGANVLTF; j_gene: TRBJ2-6; v_gene: TRBV11-1; abundance: few; d_gene: TRBD1
CDR3nt: TGTGCCAGCAGCACCTGGGCAGACAATGAGCAGTTCTTC; CDR3aa: CASSTWADNEQFF; j_gene: TRBJ2-1; v_gene: TRBV28; abundance: .; d_gene: .
CDR3nt: TGTGCCAGCAGCTTAAGTTTGGGACAGGAGTTCACCGGGGAGCTGTTTTTT; CDR3aa: CASSLSLGQEFTGELFF; j_gene: TRBJ2-2; v_gene: TRBV11-2; abundance: few; d_gene: TRBD1
CDR3nt: TGTGCCAGCAGCTTAAAGCCACAGGTGGGGTTCTCCTACGAGCAGTACTTC; CDR3aa: CASSLKPQVGFSYEQYF; j_gene: TRBJ2-7; v_gene: TRBV7-9; abundance: .; d_gene: .
CDR3nt: TGTGCCAGCAGCTTAGTATCTGCGGGGGGGCTGGGTACGCAGTATTTT; CDR3aa: CASSLVSAGGLGTQYF; j_gene: TRBJ2-3; v_gene: TRBV7-2; abundance: .; d_gene: TRBD2
CDR3nt: TGCAGTGCTAGTGAATACCGGGACACCCTTAGCAATCAGCCCCAGCATTTT; CDR3aa: CSASEYRDTLSNQPQHF; j_gene: TRBJ1-5; v_gene: TRBV20-1; abundance: few; d_gene: .
CDR3nt: TGCAGCGTTGAAGAAAGCAGGGGGCTAAGCTCCTACGAGCAGTACTTC; CDR3aa: CSVEESRGLSSYEQYF; j_gene: TRBJ2-7; v_gene: TRBV29-1; abundance: many; d_gene: TRBD1
CDR3nt: TGTGCCAGCAGCCCCCTGGGGGGCCGGGGGGTTTCACCCCTCCACTTT; CDR3aa: CASSPLGGRGVSPLHF; j_gene: TRBJ1-6; v_gene: TRBV6-1; abundance: few; d_gene: .
CDR3nt: TGTGCCAGCAGCTTGAGGTCAAGCAATGAGCAGTTCTTC; CDR3aa: CASSLRSSNEQFF; j_gene: TRBJ2-1; v_gene: TRBV5-6; abundance: few; d_gene: .
CDR3nt: TGCGCCAGCAGCCCCCAAGGCACATACGAGCAGTACTTC; CDR3aa: CASSPQGTYEQYF; j_gene: TRBJ2-7; v_gene: TRBV5-1; abundance: few; d_gene: .
CDR3nt: TGCAGCGTTGAATGGGGGGAAAACATTCAGTACTTC; CDR3aa: CSVEWGENIQYF; j_gene: TRBJ2-4; v_gene: TRBV29-1; abundance: few; d_gene: .
CDR3nt: TGTGCCAGCAGCTCCCGCACCGGGACAGGGTCCTACGAGCAGTACTTC; CDR3aa: CASSSRTGTGSYEQYF; j_gene: TRBJ2-7; v_gene: TRBV5-6; abundance: few; d_gene: TRBD1
CDR3nt: TGTGCCAGCAGTTTAGCCCTAGCGGGGGAAGAGACCCAGTACTTC; CDR3aa: CASSLALAGEETQYF; j_gene: TRBJ2-5; v_gene: TRBV28; abundance: .; d_gene: TRBD2
CDR3nt: TGTGCCGCAGCGAGGCGAGGGCGAGGTTACGACGAGCAGTACTTC; CDR3aa: CAAARRGRGYDEQYF; j_gene: TRBJ2-7; v_gene: TRBV7-2; abundance: .; d_gene: .
CDR3nt: TGTGCCAGCAGCCAGACAGGGGGCGAGGAGACCCAGTACTTC; CDR3aa: CASSQTGGEETQYF; j_gene: TRBJ2-5; v_gene: TRBV7-9; abundance: few; d_gene: TRBD1
CDR3nt: TGCGCCAGCAAAAATCTAGCGGGAGGCCCAGATACGCAGTATTTT; CDR3aa: CASKNLAGGPDTQYF; j_gene: TRBJ2-3; v_gene: TRBV5-1; abundance: many; d_gene: TRBD2
CDR3nt: TGTGCCAGTAGTTCGGGGACTAGCTTTGTACGTACCACCGGGGAGCTGTTTTTT; CDR3aa: CASSSGTSFVRTTGELFF; j_gene: TRBJ2-2; v_gene: TRBV19; abundance: .; d_gene: TRBD2
CDR3nt: TGTGCCAGCAGCTTAGGAGTTACAGCCCACGAGCAGTACTTC; CDR3aa: CASSLGVTAHEQYF; j_gene: TRBJ2-7; v_gene: TRBV7-9; abundance: many; d_gene: .
CDR3nt: TGTGCCAGCAGCCGACAGGAGAGCTCCTACGAGCAGTACTTC; CDR3aa: CASSRQESSYEQYF; j_gene: TRBJ2-7; v_gene: TRBV12-3/TRBV12-4; abundance: once; d_gene: .
CDR3nt: TGTGCCAGCAGTCCCCGACTAGGAGGGGCGGGGGAGCAGTACTTC; CDR3aa: CASSPRLGGAGEQYF; j_gene: TRBJ2-7; v_gene: TRBV28; abundance: few; d_gene: .
CDR3nt: TGTGCCAGCAGCCCTACCCTCGGTGAGCAGTTCTTC; CDR3aa: CASSPTLGEQFF; j_gene: TRBJ2-1; v_gene: TRBV5-5; abundance: few; d_gene: .
CDR3nt: TGCAGTGCTAGGCAGGGAGGAGTCTACGAGCAGTACTTC; CDR3aa: CSARQGGVYEQYF; j_gene: TRBJ2-7; v_gene: TRBV20-1; abundance: .; d_gene: .
CDR3nt: TGTGCCAGCAGTTCCCTAGCGGGAGTGAGTAATGAGCAGTTCTTC; CDR3aa: CASSSLAGVSNEQFF; j_gene: TRBJ2-1; v_gene: TRBV12-3/TRBV12-4; abundance: many; d_gene: TRBD2
CDR3nt: TGTGCCAGCAGTTCCCCATGGGACAGGGTTTCGGGCAATCAGCCCCAGCATTTT; CDR3aa: CASSSPWDRVSGNQPQHF; j_gene: TRBJ1-5; v_gene: TRBV12-3/TRBV12-4; abundance: .; d_gene: TRBD1
CDR3nt: TGTGCCAGCAGCGTCCCCCGACAGGGCCTCTATGGCTACACCTTC; CDR3aa: CASSVPRQGLYGYTF; j_gene: TRBJ1-2; v_gene: TRBV7-9; abundance: few; d_gene: TRBD1
CDR3nt: TGCAGTGCTAGATTAACGGCAGTCTCCTACGAGCAGTACTTC; CDR3aa: CSARLTAVSYEQYF; j_gene: TRBJ2-7; v_gene: TRBV20-1; abundance: .; d_gene: .
CDR3nt: TGTGCCAGCTCCTCCGGGACAGGGGGCTACGAGCAGTACTTC; CDR3aa: CASSSGTGGYEQYF; j_gene: TRBJ2-7; v_gene: TRBV9; abundance: few; d_gene: TRBD1
CDR3nt: TGTGCCAGCAGCCTTTCCCAATCTACTAGTTTCCCCGGGGAGCTGTTTTTT; CDR3aa: CASSLSQSTSFPGELFF; j_gene: TRBJ2-2; v_gene: TRBV7-8; abundance: .; d_gene: .
CDR3nt: TGTGCCAGCAGCTTACTCGTGGACAGTAATGAAAAACTGTTTTTT; CDR3aa: CASSLLVDSNEKLFF; j_gene: TRBJ1-4; v_gene: TRBV3-1; abundance: .; d_gene: .
CDR3nt: TGTGCCAGCAGTGCACCGGACAGCTCCTACGAGCAGTACTTC; CDR3aa: CASSAPDSSYEQYF; j_gene: TRBJ2-7; v_gene: TRBV12-3/TRBV12-4; abundance: .; d_gene: .
CDR3nt: TGCGCCAGCAGCCCAGGACTGGCGCGGTCCTACGAGCAGTACTTC; CDR3aa: CASSPGLARSYEQYF; j_gene: TRBJ2-7; v_gene: TRBV4-3; abundance: .; d_gene: .
CDR3nt: TGTGCCAGCACTAACAGGGGTAGCGAGCAGTACTTC; CDR3aa: CASTNRGSEQYF; j_gene: TRBJ2-7; v_gene: TRBV28; abundance: many; d_gene: TRBD1
CDR3nt: TGTGCCAACACCTTCTCTGGCTCTGGAAACACCATATATTTT; CDR3aa: CANTFSGSGNTIYF; j_gene: TRBJ1-3; v_gene: TRBV12-3/TRBV12-4; abundance: few; d_gene: .
CDR3nt: TGTGCCAGCGCTTCGGGGTTCTGGGGGGAAGGGGAGCTGTTTTTT; CDR3aa: CASASGFWGEGELFF; j_gene: TRBJ2-2; v_gene: TRBV12-3/TRBV12-4; abundance: .; d_gene: .
CDR3nt: TGCAGTGCTAGGGGACAGGGGGATTACGAGCAGTACTTC; CDR3aa: CSARGQGDYEQYF; j_gene: TRBJ2-7; v_gene: TRBV20-1; abundance: many; d_gene: TRBD1
CDR3nt: TGTGCCAGCAGCCATTCGACAGGAACCTACGAGCAGTACTTC; CDR3aa: CASSHSTGTYEQYF; j_gene: TRBJ2-7; v_gene: TRBV12-3/TRBV12-4; abundance: many; d_gene: .
CDR3nt: TGTGCCAGCAGCTTGGTCGGGTATCCCCACGAGCAGTACTTC; CDR3aa: CASSLVGYPHEQYF; j_gene: TRBJ2-7; v_gene: TRBV7-9; abundance: few; d_gene: .